The 27 T cell receptor beta chains presented below share a single source sample, sequenced in a study of blood T cell repertoires in COVID-19. Some clones are missing from TCRdb's copy, which holds only in-frame ones; the method was immunoSEQ multiplex PCR. The sample has about 130,000 clones, approximately 82% seen once; the top ten hold 10% to 11%. Source material: peripheral blood. These receptor sequences come from a man in his fifties or sixties who had recovered from COVID-19.

About this clone: The junction and the germline gene differ at one end; a read error may be behind it. The chain has TRBV7-7 and TRBJ2-5, with 8 bases fitting TRBD2. Germline V gives CDR1 SSHAT, CDR2 FNYEAQ (reference sequence). There are 14 residues in the CDR3. As DNA, the CDR3 is TGTGCTAGCAGCTTGTCGGCTAGCGGGGAGACCCAGTACTTC. Translated, it gives CASSLSASGETQYF.

The V call is TRBV29-1, the J call TRBJ2-7; 8 bases match TRBD1. The ends lost 6 bases at V and 5 bases at J; junction bases unmatched: 12. Germline-derived CDR1 and CDR2 are SQVTM and ANQGSEA. The CDR3 covers 14 residues. The CDR3 DNA reads as TGCAGCGTCGAGGGAGACAGGGGAGGAAACGAGCAGTACTTC. Amino acid sequence: CSVEGDRGGNEQYF.

This clone was observed a handful of times. The gene calls are TRBV11-3 and TRBJ2-5; D call uncertain. This CDR3 is 13 amino acids long. Germline CDR1 reads SGHNT; CDR2 reads YENEEA. With 5 bases removed from V and 1 base from J, the gap between germline ends came to 8 bases. The CDR3 loop is CASSLGTQETQYF. Written as DNA, the CDR3 is TGTGCCAGCAGCCTCGGTACCCAAGAGACCCAGTACTTC.

This sequence joins TRBV3-1 (or the pseudogene TRBV3-2) and TRBJ2-3, with TRBD2 matching 8 bases. The CDR3 sequence is 15 residues long. V trimming: 11 bases; J trimming: 1 base; junction bases outside the gene matches: 11. CDR1 and CDR2 from the germline V gene are LGHDT and YNNKEL (reference sequence). CDR3 sequence: CASRRREDRTDTQYF. As DNA, the CDR3 is TGTGCCTCCCGAAGGCGGGAGGACCGCACAGATACGCAGTATTTT.

The chain links TRBV11-3 to TRBJ2-4; a weak D match, TRBD1 (6 bases). The CDR3 contains 14 residues. Trimming removed 0 bases at V and 8 bases at J, with 11 bases between. From germline, CDR1 is SGHNT and CDR2 YENEEA. CDR3 sequence reads: CASSLEGAPDIQYF. As DNA, the CDR3 is TGTGCCAGCAGCTTAGAGGGGGCCCCTGACATTCAGTACTTC. The full variable domain, with the rest looked up from reference TRBV11-3 and TRBJ2-4, is EAGVVQSPRYKIIEKKQPVAFWCNPISGHNTLYWYLQNLGQGPELLIRYENEEAVDDSQLPKDRFSAERLKGVDSTLKIQPAELGDSAVYLCASSLEGAPDIQYFGAGTRLSVL.

The chain recombines TRBV6-2 or TRBV6-3 with TRBJ2-4; 8 nucleotides agree with TRBD1. CDR3 length equals 13 residues. The junction had 3 bases not matched to a gene; V was cut back by 6 bases and J by 5 bases. Germline V gene sequence: CDR1 MNHEY, CDR2 SVGEGT. The CDR3 region has the DNA TGTGCCAGCAGCCAGGGGGCCCAAAACATTCAGTACTTC. This codes for CASSQGAQNIQYF.

This clone was counted a single time. The rearrangement links TRBV9 to TRBJ2-2; maybe TRBD2 (6 bases). The V and J ends lost 4 bases and 5 bases respectively, with 12 bases between them. Germline CDR1 and CDR2: SGDLS and YYNGEE. CDR3 length: 14 amino acids. CDR3 loop: CASSPDRGTGELFF. Here the CDR3 DNA reads TGTGCCAGCAGCCCCGACCGGGGGACCGGGGAGCTGTTTTTT. Drawing the rest from reference TRBV9 and TRBJ2-2, the complete variable domain is DSGVTQTPKHLITATGQRVTLRCSPRSGDLSVYWYQQSLDQGLQFLIQYYNGEERAKGNILERFSAQQFPDLHSELNLSSLELGDSALYFCASSPDRGTGELFFGEGSRLTVL.

The chain is built from TRBV5-5 and TRBJ2-1; 8 nucleotides align to TRBD2. Germline CDR1 SGHKS, CDR2 YYEKEE (reference sequence). V trimming: 2 bases; J trimming: 6 bases; junction bases outside the gene matches: 1. The CDR3 has 13 residues. The CDR3 reads CASSFGTSNEQFF. The CDR3 coding sequence is TGTGCCAGCAGCTTCGGGACTAGCAATGAGCAGTTCTTC.

This chain connects TRBV30 to TRBJ1-2; the match to TRBD1 covers 7 bases. There are 12 residues in the CDR3. With V trimmed by 2 bases and J by 6 bases, 3 bases remained unmatched. The germline V gene encodes CDR1 GTSNPN and CDR2 SVGIG (reference sequence). The CDR3 here is CAWSRQGNGYTF. The CDR3 nucleotides are TGTGCCTGGAGTCGACAGGGCAATGGCTACACCTTC.

This sequence joins TRBV24-1 and TRBJ2-3; D is possibly TRBD1 (5 bases). V was cut by 1 base and J by 1 base, with 8 bases left in between. Germline-derived CDR1 and CDR2 are KGHDR and SFDVKD. CDR3 size: 15 residues. In nucleotides, the CDR3 is TGTGCCACCAGTGATTTTGGGGCAGGCACAGATACGCAGTATTTT. It translates to CATSDFGAGTDTQYF.

The gene calls are TRBV18 and TRBJ1-1; no clear D gene. Trimming took 2 bases from V and 8 from J, leaving 15 bases between them. Germline V lookup: CDR1 KGHSH, CDR2 LQKENI. The CDR3 spans 14 residues. The CDR3 region has the DNA TGTGCCAGCTCACCATGGGCACCCCTAAGGGAAGCTTTCTTT. This gives the protein CASSPWAPLREAFF.

V and J are TRBV27 and TRBJ2-5, with TRBD1 matching 8 bases. J lost 5 bases, V lost 6 bases, and 5 bases had no gene match. Germline values: CDR1 MNHEY, CDR2 SMNVEV (reference sequence). The CDR3 is 13 amino acids. CDR3 sequence reads: CASRPTGVETQYF. CDR3 bases: TGTGCCAGCAGGCCGACAGGGGTTGAGACCCAGTACTTC.

This clone has a handful of counts. The rearrangement joins TRBV10-3 to TRBJ1-1; D not resolved. The V and J ends lost 6 bases and 1 base respectively, with 12 bases between them. The CDR3 loop spans 14 amino acids. CDR1 and CDR2 from the germline V gene are ENHRY and SYGVKD. The CDR3 protein is CAIRPFQANTEAFF. The CDR3, as DNA: TGTGCCATCAGACCGTTCCAGGCGAACACTGAAGCTTTCTTT.

The chain couples TRBV29-1 to TRBJ2-7; D possibly corresponds to TRBD2 (6 bases). The V gene lost 0 bases and the J gene lost 4 bases, with 16 bases spanning the gap. This CDR3 is 15 amino acids long. The V gene's germline CDR1 is SQVTM and CDR2 ANQGSEA. The DNA for the CDR3 is TGCAGCGTTGAAGATCCGATGGGGGGTCCGTACGAGCAGTACTTC. This translates into CSVEDPMGGPYEQYF.

The chain recombines TRBV13 with TRBJ2-2; D call uncertain. V lost 1 base and J 4 bases, leaving 13 bases between the germline ends. CDR1 is PRHDT and CDR2 is FYEKMQ in the germline V gene (reference sequence). CDR3 length: 16 amino acids. The CDR3 DNA reads as TGTGCCAGCAGCTTAGCAGGTCCGAGTATCACCGGGGAGCTGTTTTTT. Translated, it gives CASSLAGPSITGELFF.

The V gene is TRBV2, the J gene TRBJ2-1; TRBD2 agrees at 8 bases. Trimming at V came to 8 bases and at J to 5 bases, leaving 11 bases not matched to a gene. The CDR3 sequence is 15 residues long. The germline V gene encodes CDR1 SNHLY and CDR2 FYNNEI. CDR3 coding DNA: TGTGCCAGCCCCTCGGGGGGCGGGAGGAACAATGAGCAGTTCTTC. Encoded protein: CASPSGGGRNNEQFF. Based on the CDR3 plus reference TRBV2 and TRBJ2-1, the full variable domain is EPEVTQTPSHQVTQMGQEVILRCVPISNHLYFYWYRQILGQKVEFLVSFYNNEISEKSEIFDDQFSVERPDGSNFTLKIRSTKLEDSAMYFCASPSGGGRNNEQFFGPGTRLTVL.

The J gene is TRBJ2-4, the V gene TRBV28; possibly TRBD1 for D (6 bases). Germline CDR1 and CDR2: MDHEN and SYDVKM. The V end was cut by 5 bases, the J end by 8 bases, with 16 bases between. CDR3 length: 14 residues. The chain's CDR3 is CASSLTGSVDIQYF. In nucleotides, the CDR3 is TGTGCCAGCAGTCTTACAGGGTCGGTGGACATTCAGTACTTC. Supplemented by reference TRBV28 and TRBJ2-4, the full variable domain reads DVKVTQSSRYLVKRTGEKVFLECVQDMDHENMFWYRQDPGLGLRLIYFSYDVKMKEKGDIPEGYSVSREKKERFSLILESASTNQTSMYLCASSLTGSVDIQYFGAGTRLSVL.

The rearrangement uses TRBV6-5 and TRBJ1-6, with 7 positions matching TRBD1. The CDR3 loop spans 15 amino acids. J was trimmed by 10 bases and V by 4 bases; bases with no gene match: 10. Germline V gene lookup returns CDR1 MNHEY and CDR2 SVGAGI. The CDR3, as DNA: TGTGCCAGCAGTTCCCGCCGAGGGGGCGAATCACCCCTCCACTTT. It encodes CASSSRRGGESPLHF.

In its sample, this clone was seen a few times. The V call is TRBV12-3 or TRBV12-4, the J call TRBJ2-2; D not certain. The V end lost 3 bases, the J end lost 3 bases, and 5 bases lay between the germline ends. The CDR3 consists of 13 residues. The CDR3 is CASSFGYTGELFF. CDR3 DNA: TGTGCCAGCAGTTTCGGGTACACCGGGGAGCTGTTTTTT.

The genes are TRBV4-1 and TRBJ1-2; D gene uncertain. CDR3 length: 15 amino acids. Trimming shortened V by 1 base and J by 0 bases, and 9 bases separated the two germline ends. Germline CDR1 reads MGHRA; CDR2 reads YSYEKL. Here the CDR3 reads CASSQVYGANYGYTF. CDR3 nucleotide sequence: TGCGCCAGCAGCCAAGTTTACGGTGCTAACTATGGCTACACCTTC.

The chain couples TRBV13 to TRBJ1-6; no firm D call. This CDR3 has 16 residues. Germline V CDR1 and CDR2: PRHDT, FYEKMQ (reference sequence). Trimming pared 5 bases from V and 7 bases from J, leaving 18 bases between. This CDR3 is CASSPTSWRGNSPLHF. CDR3 in DNA: TGTGCCAGCAGCCCCACCTCGTGGCGCGGGAATTCACCCCTCCACTTT.

The chain combines TRBV12-3 or TRBV12-4 with TRBJ2-1; 8 bases match TRBD1. The CDR3 extends over 11 amino acids. The V and J ends lost 9 bases and 9 bases, in that order; junction bases with no gene match: 4. The DNA of the CDR3 is TGTGCCAGTAGGACAGGGTTTGAGCAGTTCTTC. Its protein product is CASRTGFEQFF.

This chain uses TRBV6-1 with TRBJ1-1; D gene unclear. The CDR3 runs to 15 residues. V lost 1 base to trimming and J lost 0 bases, with 9 bases between them. Germline V gene sequence: CDR1 MNHNS, CDR2 SASEGT. The CDR3 DNA is TGTGCCAGCAGTGAAGGACTGTTTATGAACACTGAAGCTTTCTTT. Protein sequence: CASSEGLFMNTEAFF.

This chain uses TRBV7-2 with TRBJ2-1, with D tentatively TRBD2 (5 bases). The V end lost 1 base, the J end lost 5 bases, and 12 bases lay between the germline ends. The CDR3 length is 15 residues. Germline V gives CDR1 SGHTA, CDR2 FQGNSA. CDR3 protein: CASSLVASSNNEQFF. The CDR3 DNA is TGTGCCAGCAGCTTAGTGGCTAGCTCAAACAATGAGCAGTTCTTC.

V usage is TRBV6-6 and J usage is TRBJ1-5; D might be TRBD1 (5 bases). Trimming stripped 3 bases from V and 7 bases from J, with 13 bases between. The CDR3 is made up of 14 amino acids. Germline V gene data show CDR1 as MNHNY and CDR2 as SVGAGI (reference sequence). CDR3 sequence reads: CASSYQTGDQPQHF. The CDR3 DNA follows: TGTGCCAGCAGTTATCAAACAGGCGACCAGCCCCAGCATTTT.

The chain links TRBV6-5 to TRBJ2-5; a weak D match, TRBD1 (5 bases). The CDR3 covers 15 residues. The germline V and J ends were trimmed by 0 bases and 2 bases, with 10 bases remaining between them. Per germline, CDR1 MNHEY and CDR2 SVGAGI. CDR3 protein: CASSYSQGGQETQYF. CDR3 nucleotide sequence: TGTGCCAGCAGTTACTCCCAGGGTGGACAAGAGACCCAGTACTTC.

The chain links TRBV3-1 (or the pseudogene TRBV3-2) to TRBJ1-4; 8 positions match TRBD1. CDR1 is LGHDT and CDR2 is YNNKEL in the germline V gene (reference sequence). The V segment lost 4 bases and the J segment 10 bases; nucleotides outside the gene matches: 5. The length of the CDR3 is 13 residues. Here the CDR3 DNA reads TGTGCCAGCAGCCCAAACAGGGGGGGAAAACTGTTTTTT. It codes for CASSPNRGGKLFF.